This TCR beta chain stems from a study of T cell responses to AZD1222 COVID-19 vaccine. Study results and limitations: Clonal diversity was possibly underestimated; the donors were predominantly white British and more often female.

About this clone itself: No antigen is known for it.

Method: immunoSEQ multiplex PCR; TCRdb's copy keeps in-frame clones and lacks some. The repertoire holds 150,000 to 200,000 clones, about 89% seen once, with 2.5% to 3% in the top ten. Sample: peripheral blood, taken on day 0 of MenACWY control vaccination. The TCR comes from an adult in good health.

CDR3 DNA sequence: TGTGCCAGTAGTAACCGGATGAGGTCCTACAATGAGCAGTTCTTC. Protein: CASSNRMRSYNEQFF. The chain recombines TRBV19 with TRBJ2-1; D remains ambiguous. This CDR3 spans 15 amino acids. Germline CDR1 reads LNHDA; CDR2 reads SQIVND (reference sequence). With 4 bases removed from V and 1 base from J, the gap between germline ends came to 11 bases.